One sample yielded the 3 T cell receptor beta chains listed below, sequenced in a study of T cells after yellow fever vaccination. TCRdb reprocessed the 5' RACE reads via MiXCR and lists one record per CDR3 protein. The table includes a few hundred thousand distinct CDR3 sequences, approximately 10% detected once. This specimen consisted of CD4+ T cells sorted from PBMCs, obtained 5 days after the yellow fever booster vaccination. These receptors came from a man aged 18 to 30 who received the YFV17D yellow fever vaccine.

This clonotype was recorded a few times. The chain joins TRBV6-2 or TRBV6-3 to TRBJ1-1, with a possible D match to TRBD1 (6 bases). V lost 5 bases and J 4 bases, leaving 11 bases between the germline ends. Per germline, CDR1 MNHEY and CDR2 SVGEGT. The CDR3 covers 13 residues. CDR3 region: CASSTQQGTEAFF. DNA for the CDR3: TGTGCCAGCAGTACCCAACAGGGCACTGAAGCTTTCTTT.

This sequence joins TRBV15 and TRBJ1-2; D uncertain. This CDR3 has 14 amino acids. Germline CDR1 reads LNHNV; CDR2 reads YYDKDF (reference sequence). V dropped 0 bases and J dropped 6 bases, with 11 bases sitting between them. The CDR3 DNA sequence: TGTGCCACCAGCAGAGATCAAGCGTCTCATGGCTACACCTTC. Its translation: CATSRDQASHGYTF.

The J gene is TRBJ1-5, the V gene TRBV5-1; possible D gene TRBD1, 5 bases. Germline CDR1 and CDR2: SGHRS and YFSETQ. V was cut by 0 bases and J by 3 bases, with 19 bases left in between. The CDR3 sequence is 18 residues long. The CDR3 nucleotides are TGCGCCAGCAGCTTGGGGCGGGGTCAGGGTTTTTACAATCAGCCCCAGCATTTT. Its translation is CASSLGRGQGFYNQPQHF.